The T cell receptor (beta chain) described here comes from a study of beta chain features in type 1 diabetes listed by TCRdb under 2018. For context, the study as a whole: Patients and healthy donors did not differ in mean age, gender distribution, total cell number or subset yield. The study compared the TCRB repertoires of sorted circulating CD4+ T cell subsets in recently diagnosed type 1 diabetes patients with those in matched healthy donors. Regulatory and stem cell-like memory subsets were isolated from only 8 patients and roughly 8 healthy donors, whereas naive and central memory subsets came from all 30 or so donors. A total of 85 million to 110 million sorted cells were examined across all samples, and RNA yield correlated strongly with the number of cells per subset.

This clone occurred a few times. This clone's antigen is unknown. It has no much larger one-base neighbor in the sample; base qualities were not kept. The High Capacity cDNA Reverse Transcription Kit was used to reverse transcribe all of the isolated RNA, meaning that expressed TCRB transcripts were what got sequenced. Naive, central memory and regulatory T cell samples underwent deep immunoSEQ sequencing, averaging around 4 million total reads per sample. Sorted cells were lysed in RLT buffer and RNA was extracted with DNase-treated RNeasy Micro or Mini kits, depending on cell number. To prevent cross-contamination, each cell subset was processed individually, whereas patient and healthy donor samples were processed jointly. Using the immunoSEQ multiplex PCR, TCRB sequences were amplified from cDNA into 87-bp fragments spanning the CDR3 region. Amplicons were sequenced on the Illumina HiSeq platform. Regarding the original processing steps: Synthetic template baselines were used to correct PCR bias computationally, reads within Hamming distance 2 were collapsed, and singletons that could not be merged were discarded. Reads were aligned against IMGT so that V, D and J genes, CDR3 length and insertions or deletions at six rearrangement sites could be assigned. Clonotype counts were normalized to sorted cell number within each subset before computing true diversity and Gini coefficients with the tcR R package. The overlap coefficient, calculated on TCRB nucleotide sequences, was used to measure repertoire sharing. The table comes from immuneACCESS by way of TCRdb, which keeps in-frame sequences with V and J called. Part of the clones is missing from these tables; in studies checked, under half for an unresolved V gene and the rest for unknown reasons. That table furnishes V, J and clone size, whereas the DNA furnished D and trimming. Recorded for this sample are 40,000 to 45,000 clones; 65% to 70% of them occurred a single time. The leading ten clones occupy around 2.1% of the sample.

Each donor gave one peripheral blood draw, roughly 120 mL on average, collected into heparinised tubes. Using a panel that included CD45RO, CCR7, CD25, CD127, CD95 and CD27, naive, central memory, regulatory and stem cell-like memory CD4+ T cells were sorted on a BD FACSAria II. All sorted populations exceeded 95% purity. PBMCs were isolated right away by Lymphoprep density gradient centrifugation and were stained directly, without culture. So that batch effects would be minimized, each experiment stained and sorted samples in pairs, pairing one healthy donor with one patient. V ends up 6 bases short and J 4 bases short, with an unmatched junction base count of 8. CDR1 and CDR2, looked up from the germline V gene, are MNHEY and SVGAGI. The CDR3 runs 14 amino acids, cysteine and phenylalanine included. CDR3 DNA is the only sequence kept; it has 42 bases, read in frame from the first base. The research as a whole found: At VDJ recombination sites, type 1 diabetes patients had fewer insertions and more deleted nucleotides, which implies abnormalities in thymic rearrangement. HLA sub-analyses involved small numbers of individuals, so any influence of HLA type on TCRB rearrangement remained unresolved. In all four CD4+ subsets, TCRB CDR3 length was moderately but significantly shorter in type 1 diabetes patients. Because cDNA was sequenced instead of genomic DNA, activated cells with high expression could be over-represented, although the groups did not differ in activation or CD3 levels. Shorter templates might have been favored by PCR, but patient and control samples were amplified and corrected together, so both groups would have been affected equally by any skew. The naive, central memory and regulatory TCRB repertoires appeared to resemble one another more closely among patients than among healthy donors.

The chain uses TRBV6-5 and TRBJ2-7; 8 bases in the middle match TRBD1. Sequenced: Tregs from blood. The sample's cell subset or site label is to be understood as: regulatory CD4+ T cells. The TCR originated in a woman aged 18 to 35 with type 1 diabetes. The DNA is TGTGCCAGCAGGGAGCGACAGGGGAGGTACGAGCAGTACTTC. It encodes CASRERQGRYEQYF.